This paragraph covers one T cell receptor (beta chain) sequence. The antigen this receptor binds is unknown. No base quality values were provided; no much bigger clone lies one nucleotide off. This entry comes from a study of TIL therapy for anti-PD-1-resistant metastatic lung cancer (dated by TCRdb to the early 2020s). As for the study more broadly: Before any PD-1/PD-L1 blockade was given, tumors were harvested, nivolumab was then administered, and patients who progressed went on to receive lymphodepletion, an infusion of expanded TIL, and IL-2. Enrolled patients had a median age of around 49 years (range 38-75) and a median tumor PD-L1 proportion score of around 6%. The cohort was composed predominantly of lung adenocarcinoma, with a few EGFR-mutant and two ALK-rearranged tumors included, and half of patients were identified as current or former smokers. Across the cohort, whole-exome sequencing showed a median non-synonymous tumor mutation burden of around 1.4 mutations per megabase. Clonotypes were tracked across tumor, expanded TIL product and serial blood samples by T cell receptor beta sequencing of tumor and peripheral blood. Beyond this particular receptor, the publication reports: The study protocol defined all tumor marker inferences as exploratory. Infused TIL clonotypes partially replaced the baseline peripheral repertoire then decayed over months, with no apparent association between persistence and response. Generalizability was limited because the cohort was highly selected, with more treatment-naive, never-smoker and oncogene-addicted patients included than is typical.

TCR beta CDR3 regions were amplified from genomic DNA by bias-controlled multiplex PCR with the immunoSEQ v3 hsTCRB kit. An Illumina NextSeq 500 was used to sequence the TCR libraries, reaching around 2.1 million read pairs at survey level or 5-6 million at deep level. Under the source paper's analysis protocol: Clonality was reported by immunoSEQ Analyzer software, which also assigned V, D and J genes and filtered out non-productive sequences. Repertoires were compared by productive Simpson clonality and by the Morisita overlap index of productive TRB rearrangements between infused TIL and blood. For each clone in blood, the absolute clonotype count was estimated by multiplying the lymphocyte count by the CD3+ fraction and by the clone's productive frequency. Drawn from immuneACCESS, this table holds only the in-frame rearrangements with V and J called that TCRdb kept. Clones are partly lost; checked studies trace under half to an unresolved V gene and leave the rest unexplained. V, J and clone size were drawn from that table, and D and trimming were deduced from the DNA. The sample data list about 59,000 clones, and 73% of these were observed just once. The biggest ten clones account for less than 2% of the sample.

The CDR3 starts with the cysteine, ends with the phenylalanine, and has 19 residues. The DNA shown is the 57-base CDR3, in frame from base 1. The V and J ends are trimmed by 10 bases and 1 base, leaving 32 bases between them. Based on the germline V gene (reference sequence), the CDR1 and CDR2 sequences are WNHNN and SYGVQD. The time point tag for this specimen amounts to: pre-treatment sample, taken before nivolumab and TIL therapy. Between late 2017 and early 2020, a dual-center phase I trial enrolled adults who had stage 4 NSCLC. Samples came from a single-arm, open-label phase I trial of tumor-infiltrating lymphocyte therapy with nivolumab in advanced non-small cell lung cancer. Blood mononuclear cells were isolated from EDTA tubes by Ficoll gradient and were snap-frozen as pellets, and DNA was extracted with a Qiagen mini-prep kit.

The sequence derives from a person aged 25 to 79 with non-small cell lung cancer. The rearrangement joined TRBV10-1 to TRBJ2-7; perhaps TRBD2 is the D gene, with 6 bases matching. Sequences were derived from blood, sampled at baseline. The nucleotides are TGCGCCACTAACTACCTGCGGAGGGATTCGTTGGGGGTGTCCTACGAGCAGTACTTC. Translated, it reads CATNYLRRDSLGVSYEQYF.